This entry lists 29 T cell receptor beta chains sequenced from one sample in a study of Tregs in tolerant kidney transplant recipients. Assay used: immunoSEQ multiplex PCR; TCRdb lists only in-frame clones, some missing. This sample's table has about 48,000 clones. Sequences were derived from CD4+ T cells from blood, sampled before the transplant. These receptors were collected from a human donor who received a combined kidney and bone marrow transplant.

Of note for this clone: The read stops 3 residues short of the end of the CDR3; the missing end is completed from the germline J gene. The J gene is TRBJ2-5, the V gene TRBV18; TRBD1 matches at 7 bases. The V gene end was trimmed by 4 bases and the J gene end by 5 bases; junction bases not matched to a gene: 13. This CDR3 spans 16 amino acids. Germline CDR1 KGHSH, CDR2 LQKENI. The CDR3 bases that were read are TGTGCCAGCTCACGCCCCCTGACAGGGCGTGGCGAGACC. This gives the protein CASSRPLTGRGET. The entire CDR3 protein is CASSRPLTGRGETQYF.

The CDR3 sequence is CASSLYRGAFF. The CDR3 bases that were read are TGTGCCAGCAGCTTGTACAGGGGA. The V gene is TRBV5-6, the J gene TRBJ1-1; 7 bases align to TRBD1. The read falls 3 residues short of the CDR3 end, and the missing part is taken from the germline J gene. The germline gives CDR1 SGHDT, CDR2 YYEEEE. The CDR3 is 11 residues long.

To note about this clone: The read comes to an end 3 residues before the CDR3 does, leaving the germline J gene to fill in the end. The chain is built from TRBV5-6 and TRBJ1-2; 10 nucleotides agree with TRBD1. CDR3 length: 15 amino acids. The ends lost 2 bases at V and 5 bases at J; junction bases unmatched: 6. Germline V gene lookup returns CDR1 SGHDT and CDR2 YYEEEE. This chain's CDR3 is CASSFLRTGGYGYTF. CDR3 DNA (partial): TGTGCCAGCAGCTTCCTGAGGACAGGGGGTTATGGC. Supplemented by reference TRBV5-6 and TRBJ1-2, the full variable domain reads DAGVTQSPTHLIKTRGQQVTLRCSPKSGHDTVSWYQQALGQGPQFIFQYYEEEERQRGNFPDRFSGHQFPNYSSELNVNALLLGDSALYLCASSFLRTGGYGYTFGSGTRLTVV.

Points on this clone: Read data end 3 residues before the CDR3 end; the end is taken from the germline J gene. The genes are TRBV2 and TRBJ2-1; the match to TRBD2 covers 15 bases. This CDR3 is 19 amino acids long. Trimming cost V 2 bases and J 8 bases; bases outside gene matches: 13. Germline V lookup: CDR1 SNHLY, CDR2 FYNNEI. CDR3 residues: CASSETGTSGGKYEDEQFF. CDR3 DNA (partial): TGTGCCAGCAGTGAAACCGGGACTAGCGGGGGGAAATATGAGGATGAG.

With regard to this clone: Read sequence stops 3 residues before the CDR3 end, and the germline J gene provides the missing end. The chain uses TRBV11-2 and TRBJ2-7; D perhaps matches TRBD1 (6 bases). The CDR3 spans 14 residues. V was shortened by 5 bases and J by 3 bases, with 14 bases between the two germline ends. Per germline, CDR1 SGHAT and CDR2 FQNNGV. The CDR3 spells CASSLYRDNYEQYF. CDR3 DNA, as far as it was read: TGTGCCAGCAGCCTCTACCGGGACAACTACGAG. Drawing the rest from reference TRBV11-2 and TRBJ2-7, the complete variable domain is EAGVAQSPRYKIIEKRQSVAFWCNPISGHATLYWYQQILGQGPKLLIQFQNNGVVDDSQLPKDRFSAERLKGVDSTLKIQPAKLEDSAVYLCASSLYRDNYEQYFGPGTRLTVT.

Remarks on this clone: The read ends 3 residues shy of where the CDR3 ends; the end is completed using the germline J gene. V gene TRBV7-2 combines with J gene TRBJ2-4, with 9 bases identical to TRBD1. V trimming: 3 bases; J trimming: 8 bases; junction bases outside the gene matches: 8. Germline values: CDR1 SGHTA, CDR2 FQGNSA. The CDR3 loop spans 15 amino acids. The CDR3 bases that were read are TGTGCCAGCAGCTTTTTACAGGGGGCGGGTGACATT. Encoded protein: CASSFLQGAGDI. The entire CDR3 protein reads CASSFLQGAGDIQYF.

CDR3 loop: CASSYRVASNQPQHF. CDR3 DNA, as far as it was read: TGTGCCAGTAGCTACAGGGTAGCGAGCAATCAGCCC. J is TRBJ1-5 and V is TRBV19; tentative D call: TRBD1 (6 bases). The read terminates 3 residues before the CDR3 end, so the remaining end is supplied by the germline J gene. The V gene's germline CDR1 is LNHDA and CDR2 SQIVND (reference sequence). The ends were cut back, 6 bases at V and 1 base at J, with 13 bases in the middle. CDR3 size: 15 residues.

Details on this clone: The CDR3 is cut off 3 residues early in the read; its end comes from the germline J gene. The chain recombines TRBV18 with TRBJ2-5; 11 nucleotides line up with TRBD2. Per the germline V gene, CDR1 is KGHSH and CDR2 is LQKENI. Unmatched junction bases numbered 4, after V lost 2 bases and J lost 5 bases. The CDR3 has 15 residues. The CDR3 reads CASSPSSGRPETQYF. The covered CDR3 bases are TGTGCCAGCTCACCATCTAGCGGGAGGCCGGAGACC.

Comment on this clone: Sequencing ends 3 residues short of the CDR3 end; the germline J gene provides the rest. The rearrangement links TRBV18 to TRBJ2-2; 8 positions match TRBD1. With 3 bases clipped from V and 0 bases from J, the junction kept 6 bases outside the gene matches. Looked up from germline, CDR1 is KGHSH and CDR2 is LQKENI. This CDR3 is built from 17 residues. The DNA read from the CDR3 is TGTGCCAGCTCACCCCTACAGGGGGTCTCGAACACCGGGGAG. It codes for CASSPLQGVSNTGE. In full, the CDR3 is CASSPLQGVSNTGELFF.

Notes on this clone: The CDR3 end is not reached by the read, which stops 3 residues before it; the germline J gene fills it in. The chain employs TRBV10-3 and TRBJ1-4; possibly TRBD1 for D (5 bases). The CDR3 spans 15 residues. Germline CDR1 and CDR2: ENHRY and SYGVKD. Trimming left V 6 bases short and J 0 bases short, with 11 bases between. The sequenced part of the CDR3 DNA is TGTGCCATCAGCAGCGGGACCACAACTAATGAAAAA. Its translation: CAISSGTTTNEK. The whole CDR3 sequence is CAISSGTTTNEKLFF.

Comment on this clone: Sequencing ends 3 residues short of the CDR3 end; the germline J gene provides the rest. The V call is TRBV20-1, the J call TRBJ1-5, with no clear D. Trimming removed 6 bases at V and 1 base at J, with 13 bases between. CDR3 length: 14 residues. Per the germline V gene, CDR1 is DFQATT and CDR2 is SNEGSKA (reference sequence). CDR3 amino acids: CSAFPMKSNQPQHF. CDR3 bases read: TGCAGTGCCTTTCCTATGAAGAGCAATCAGCCC.

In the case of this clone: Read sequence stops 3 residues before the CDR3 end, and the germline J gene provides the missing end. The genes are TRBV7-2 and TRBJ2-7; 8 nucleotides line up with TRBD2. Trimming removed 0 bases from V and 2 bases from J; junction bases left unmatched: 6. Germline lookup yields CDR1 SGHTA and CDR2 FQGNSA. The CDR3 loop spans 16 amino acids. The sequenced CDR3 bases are TGTGCCAGCAGCTTAGCGGGCGGGAGGTCCCCCTACGAG. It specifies CASSLAGGRSPYE. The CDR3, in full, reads CASSLAGGRSPYEQYF.

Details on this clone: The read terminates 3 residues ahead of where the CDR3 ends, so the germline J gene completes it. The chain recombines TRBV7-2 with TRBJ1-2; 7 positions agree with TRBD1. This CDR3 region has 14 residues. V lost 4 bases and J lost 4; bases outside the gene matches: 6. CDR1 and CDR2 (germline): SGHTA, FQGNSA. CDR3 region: CASSWGTVTYGYTF. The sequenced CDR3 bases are TGTGCCAGCAGCTGGGGGACAGTGACCTATGGC.

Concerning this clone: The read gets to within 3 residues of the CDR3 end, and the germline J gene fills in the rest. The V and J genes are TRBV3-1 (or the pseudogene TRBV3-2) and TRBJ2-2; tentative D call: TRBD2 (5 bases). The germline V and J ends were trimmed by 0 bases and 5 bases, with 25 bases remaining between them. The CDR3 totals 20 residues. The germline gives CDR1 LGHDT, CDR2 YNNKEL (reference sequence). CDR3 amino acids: CASSQEGWSGPDPRTGELFF. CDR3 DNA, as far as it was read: TGTGCCAGCAGCCAAGAAGGGTGGAGCGGTCCCGACCCTAGAACCGGGGAG.

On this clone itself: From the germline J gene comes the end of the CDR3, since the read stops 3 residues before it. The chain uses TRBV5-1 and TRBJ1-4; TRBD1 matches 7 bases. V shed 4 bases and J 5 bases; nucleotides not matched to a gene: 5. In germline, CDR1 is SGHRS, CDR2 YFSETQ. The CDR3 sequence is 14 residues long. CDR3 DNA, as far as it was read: TGCGCCAGCAGCCGGGACAGACTAAATGAAAAA. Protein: CASSRDRLNEK. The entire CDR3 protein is CASSRDRLNEKLFF.

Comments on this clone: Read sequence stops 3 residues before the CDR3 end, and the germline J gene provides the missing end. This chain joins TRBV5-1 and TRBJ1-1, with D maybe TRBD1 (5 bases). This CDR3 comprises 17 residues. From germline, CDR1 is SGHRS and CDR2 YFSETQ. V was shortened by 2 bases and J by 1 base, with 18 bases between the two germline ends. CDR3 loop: CASSFRLEGWGNTEAFF. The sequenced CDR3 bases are TGCGCCAGCAGCTTCAGACTTGAGGGGTGGGGGAACACTGAA.

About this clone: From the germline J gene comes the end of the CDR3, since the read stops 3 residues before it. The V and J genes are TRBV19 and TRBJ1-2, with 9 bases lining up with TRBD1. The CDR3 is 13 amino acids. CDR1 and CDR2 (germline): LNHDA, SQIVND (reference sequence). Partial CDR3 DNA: TGTGCCAGTAGTATAACCGGGACAGGGGGC. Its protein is CASSITGTGG. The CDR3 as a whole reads CASSITGTGGYTF.

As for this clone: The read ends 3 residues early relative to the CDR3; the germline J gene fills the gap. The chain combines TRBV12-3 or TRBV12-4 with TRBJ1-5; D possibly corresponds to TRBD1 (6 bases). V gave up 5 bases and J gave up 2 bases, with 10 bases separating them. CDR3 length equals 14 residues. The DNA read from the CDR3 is TGTGCCAGCAGTCAACAGGGTGGCAATCAGCCC. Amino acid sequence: CASSQQGGNQP. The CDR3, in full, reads CASSQQGGNQPQHF.

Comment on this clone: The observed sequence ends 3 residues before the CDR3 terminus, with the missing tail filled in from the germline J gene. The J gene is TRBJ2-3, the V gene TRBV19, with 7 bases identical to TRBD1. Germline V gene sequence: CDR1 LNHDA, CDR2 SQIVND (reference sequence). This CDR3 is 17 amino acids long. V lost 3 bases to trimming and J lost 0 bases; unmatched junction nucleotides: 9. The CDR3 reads CASSIDLRGGSTDTQYF. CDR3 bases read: TGTGCCAGTAGTATCGACCTTCGAGGGGGCAGCACAGATACG.

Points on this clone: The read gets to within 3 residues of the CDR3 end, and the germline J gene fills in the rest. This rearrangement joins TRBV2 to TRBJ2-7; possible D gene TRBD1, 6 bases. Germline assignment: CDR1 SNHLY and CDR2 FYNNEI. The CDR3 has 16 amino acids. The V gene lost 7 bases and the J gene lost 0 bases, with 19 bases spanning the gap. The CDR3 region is CASKLLRTAVSYEQYF. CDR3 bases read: TGTGCCAGCAAACTACTTCGGACAGCCGTCTCCTACGAG.

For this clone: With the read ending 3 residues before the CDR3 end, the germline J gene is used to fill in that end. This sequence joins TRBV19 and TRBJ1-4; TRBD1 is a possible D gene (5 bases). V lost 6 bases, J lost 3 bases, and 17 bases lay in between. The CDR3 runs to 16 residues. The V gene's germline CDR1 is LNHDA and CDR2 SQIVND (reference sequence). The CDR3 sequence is CASRNLQQGANEKLFF. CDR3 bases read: TGTGCCAGTAGAAACTTGCAGCAGGGAGCTAATGAAAAA. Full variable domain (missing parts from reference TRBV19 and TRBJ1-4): DGGITQSPKYLFRKEGQNVTLSCEQNLNHDAMYWYRQDPGQGLRLIYYSQIVNDFQKGDIAEGYSVSREKKESFPLTVTSAQKNPTAFYLCASRNLQQGANEKLFFGSGTQLSVL.

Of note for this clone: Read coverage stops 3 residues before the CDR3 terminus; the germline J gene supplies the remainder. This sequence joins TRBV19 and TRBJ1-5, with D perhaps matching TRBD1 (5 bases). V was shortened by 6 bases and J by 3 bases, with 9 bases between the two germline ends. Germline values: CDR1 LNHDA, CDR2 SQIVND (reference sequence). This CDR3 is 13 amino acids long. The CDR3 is CASRDRYNQPQHF. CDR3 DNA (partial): TGTGCCAGTAGAGACAGATACAATCAGCCC. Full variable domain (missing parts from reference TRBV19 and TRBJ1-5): DGGITQSPKYLFRKEGQNVTLSCEQNLNHDAMYWYRQDPGQGLRLIYYSQIVNDFQKGDIAEGYSVSREKKESFPLTVTSAQKNPTAFYLCASRDRYNQPQHFGDGTRLSIL.

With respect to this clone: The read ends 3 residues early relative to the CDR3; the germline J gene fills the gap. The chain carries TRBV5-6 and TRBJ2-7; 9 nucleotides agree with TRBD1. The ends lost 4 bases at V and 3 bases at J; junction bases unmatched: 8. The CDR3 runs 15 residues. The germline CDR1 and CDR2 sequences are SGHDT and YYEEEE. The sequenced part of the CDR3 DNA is TGTGCCAGCAGCAGAACAGGGGGCAGACTCTACGAG. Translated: CASSRTGGRLYE. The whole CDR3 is CASSRTGGRLYEQYF.

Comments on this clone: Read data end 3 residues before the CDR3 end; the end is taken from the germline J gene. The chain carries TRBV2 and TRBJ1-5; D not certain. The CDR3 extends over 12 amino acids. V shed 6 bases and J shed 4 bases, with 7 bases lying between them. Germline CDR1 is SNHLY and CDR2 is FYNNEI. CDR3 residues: CASRQSNQPQHF. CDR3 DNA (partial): TGTGCCAGCAGACAGAGTAATCAGCCC. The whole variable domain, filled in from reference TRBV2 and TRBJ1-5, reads EPEVTQTPSHQVTQMGQEVILRCVPISNHLYFYWYRQILGQKVEFLVSFYNNEISEKSEIFDDQFSVERPDGSNFTLKIRSTKLEDSAMYFCASRQSNQPQHFGDGTRLSIL.

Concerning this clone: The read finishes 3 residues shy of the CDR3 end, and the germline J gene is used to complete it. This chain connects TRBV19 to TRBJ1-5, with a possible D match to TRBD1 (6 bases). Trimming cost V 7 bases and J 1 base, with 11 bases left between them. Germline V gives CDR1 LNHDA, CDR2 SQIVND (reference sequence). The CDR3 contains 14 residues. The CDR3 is CASKNRASNQPQHF. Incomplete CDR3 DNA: TGTGCCAGTAAAAACAGGGCAAGCAATCAGCCC.

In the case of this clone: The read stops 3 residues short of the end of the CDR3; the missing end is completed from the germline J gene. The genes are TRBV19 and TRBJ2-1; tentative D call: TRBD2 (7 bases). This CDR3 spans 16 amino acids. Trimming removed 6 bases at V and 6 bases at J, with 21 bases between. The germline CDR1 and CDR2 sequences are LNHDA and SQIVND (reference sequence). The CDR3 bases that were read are TGTGCCAGTAGAGACTCCCGAGGGGGGGGCCGCAATGAG. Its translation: CASRDSRGGGRNE. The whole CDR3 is CASRDSRGGGRNEQFF.

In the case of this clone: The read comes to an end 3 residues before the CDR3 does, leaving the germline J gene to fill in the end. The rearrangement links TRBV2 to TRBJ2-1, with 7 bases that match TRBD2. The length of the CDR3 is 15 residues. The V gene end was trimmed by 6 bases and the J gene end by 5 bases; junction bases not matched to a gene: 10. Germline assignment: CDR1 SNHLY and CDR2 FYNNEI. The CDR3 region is CASRVQGRGNNEQFF. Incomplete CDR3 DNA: TGTGCCAGCAGAGTCCAAGGGCGGGGGAACAATGAG.

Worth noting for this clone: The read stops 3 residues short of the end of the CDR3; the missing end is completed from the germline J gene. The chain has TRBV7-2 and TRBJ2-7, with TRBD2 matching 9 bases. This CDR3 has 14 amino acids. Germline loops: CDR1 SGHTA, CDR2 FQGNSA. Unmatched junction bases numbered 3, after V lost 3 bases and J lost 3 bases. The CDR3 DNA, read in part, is TGTGCCAGCAGCTTTAGCGGGAGAAGCTACGAG. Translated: CASSFSGRSYE. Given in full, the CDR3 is CASSFSGRSYEQYF.

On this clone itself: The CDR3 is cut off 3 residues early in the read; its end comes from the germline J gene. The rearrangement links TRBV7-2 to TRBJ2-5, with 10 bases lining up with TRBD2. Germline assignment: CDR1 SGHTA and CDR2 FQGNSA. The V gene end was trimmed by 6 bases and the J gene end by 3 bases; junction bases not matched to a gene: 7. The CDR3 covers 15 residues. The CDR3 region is CASSYQRGGKETQYF. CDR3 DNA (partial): TGTGCCAGCAGTTACCAGCGGGGGGGGAAAGAGACC.